This TCR beta chain was captured by sequencing in a study of blood T cell repertoires in COVID-19. Across the study: Specimens from acute and convalescent COVID-19 originated in the United States, Italy and Spain.

Germline assignment: CDR1 LGHNA and CDR2 YSLEER. V shed 1 base and J shed 11 bases, with 14 bases lying between them. The CDR3 loop spans 13 amino acids. The authors' processing: Researchers report that nucleated cell counts were estimated from reference gene primer amplification. Measured with immunoSEQ multiplex PCR; TCRdb has only the in-frame clones, and not every one. V and J calls and clone size follow that table, whereas D and trimming were derived from the DNA. In the table there are tens of thousands of clones, more than 65% of which are singletons. This clone was seen only once. The chain uses TRBV4-3 and TRBJ1-1; D call uncertain. Sequenced sample: peripheral blood. The clonotype originates from a woman aged 80 or over with active or convalescent COVID-19. The CDR3 region is CASSQVINSPAFF. Here the CDR3 DNA reads TGCGCCAGCAGCCAAGTAATAAATAGTCCGGCTTTCTTT.